Described below is a single T cell receptor beta chain sequence and its context. Its antigen is not identified. J lost 11 bases, V lost 8 bases, and 7 bases had no gene match. CDR1 and CDR2 (germline): MNHNS, SASEGT. The CDR3 extends over 12 amino acids. This sample was taken from a study of shared clonotypes between healthy human individuals. The study, taken as a whole, reports: Non-shared clonotypes had lower generation probabilities than clonotypes shared by all four sorted-subset donors.

Researchers divided each subset's genomic DNA evenly across several immunoSEQ plates. Data came from immunoSEQ multiplex PCR; TCRdb stores just in-frame clones and leaves some out. The sample contains some 2.3 million clones, approximately 95% of which appear only once. The receptor's source is a man younger than 35 in good health. Some clones in this sample may be carry-over from other donors' samples. Sequenced input: naive CD4+ T cells from PBMCs. Subset indicated: CD45RA+ positively selected. The chain recombines TRBV6-1 with TRBJ1-5, with 9 nucleotides matching TRBD1. CDR3 nucleotides: TGTGCCAGCCGGGACAGGGACGGGGCCCAGCATTTT. Residues: CASRDRDGAQHF.